This is a list of T cell receptor beta chains from one sample in a study of CD8 T cells in Susac syndrome. MiXCR, run by TCRdb on the immunoSEQ multiplex PCR reads, gives a single entry per CDR3 protein. This table holds 230,000 or so distinct CDR3 sequences, around 95% found once. The sequenced sample consisted of CD4+ T cells from PBMCs. The receptors come from a human donor with multiple sclerosis. CDR3s include the opening cysteine and the closing phenylalanine or tryptophan. A D gene is named only where the DNA matches it firmly. The size entry is marked missing in some rows and otherwise reads once, few, many or a size class.

V gene	J gene	clone size	D gene	CDR3 protein	CDR3 DNA
TRBV5-4	TRBJ1-2	.	TRBD1	CASSLQGEPYGYTF	TGTGCCAGCAGCTTGCAGGGGGAACCTTATGGCTACACCTTC
TRBV3-1	TRBJ2-7	.	TRBD2	CASSPGLAGVGYEQYF	TGTGCCAGCAGCCCCGGACTAGCGGGAGTTGGCTACGAGCAGTACTTC
TRBV3-1	TRBJ2-7	.	.	CASSQGSARSYRYEQYF	TGTGCCAGCAGCCAAGGGTCCGCCAGGTCTTACCGCTACGAGCAGTACTTC
TRBV7-2	TRBJ2-7	.	.	CASSPASRGEQYF	TGTGCCAGCAGCCCCGCCAGTAGGGGCGAGCAGTACTTC
TRBV24-1	TRBJ1-1	.	.	CATSVHRDEAFF	TGTGCCACCAGTGTTCATCGGGATGAAGCTTTCTTT
TRBV27	TRBJ2-7	.	.	CASSSGVSFSEQYF	TGTGCCAGCAGTTCGGGGGTAAGCTTTTCCGAGCAGTACTTC
TRBV4-1	TRBJ1-2	.	.	CASSSVDNYGYTF	TGCGCCAGCAGCTCGGTTGACAACTATGGCTACACCTTC
TRBV4-1	TRBJ2-3	.	.	CASSQDSYTDTQYF	TGCGCCAGCAGCCAGGACTCCTACACAGATACGCAGTATTTT
TRBV3-1	TRBJ2-7	.	.	CASSQGPGPDYEQYF	TGTGCCAGCAGCCAAGGACCGGGCCCGGACTACGAGCAGTACTTC
TRBV30	TRBJ1-2	.	.	CAWRDFGWGGYTF	TGTGCCTGGAGAGACTTTGGATGGGGTGGCTACACCTTC
TRBV5-1	TRBJ1-2	.	.	CASSLGTKGGYTF	TGCGCCAGCAGCCTCGGGACTAAAGGCGGCTACACCTTC
TRBV20-1	TRBJ2-3	.	.	CSARDGGRGTTDTQYF	TGCAGTGCTAGAGACGGTGGGAGGGGGACCACAGATACGCAGTATTTT
TRBV3-1	TRBJ1-5	once	.	CASSQGTPRGNQPQHF	TGTGCCAGCAGCCAAGGGACACCTCGCGGTAATCAGCCCCAGCATTTT
TRBV20-1	TRBJ2-5	.	TRBD2	CSALPSSGSNQETQYF	TGCAGTGCTCTCCCGTCTAGCGGGAGCAACCAAGAGACCCAGTACTTC
TRBV5-1	TRBJ2-1	.	TRBD2	CASSLGSSGRFNEQFF	TGCGCCAGCAGCTTGGGGTCTAGCGGGAGGTTCAATGAGCAGTTCTTC
TRBV20-1	TRBJ2-7	.	.	CSARSRQGVGEQYF	TGCAGTGCTAGAAGTCGGCAGGGTGTTGGCGAGCAGTACTTC
TRBV20-1	TRBJ2-1	.	TRBD1	CSAKPSGTGSYNEQFF	TGCAGTGCTAAACCTTCCGGGACAGGGTCCTACAATGAGCAGTTCTTC
TRBV11-2	TRBJ2-4	.	.	CASSSPGVADSKNIQYF	TGTGCCAGCAGCTCCCCGGGGGTAGCTGATTCCAAAAACATTCAGTACTTC
TRBV7-2	TRBJ2-3	.	.	CASSSSVGTQYF	TGTGCCAGCAGCTCTAGCGTGGGTACGCAGTATTTT
TRBV6-5	TRBJ2-7	.	TRBD1	CASSPGTGLYEQYF	TGTGCCAGCAGTCCCGGGACAGGGTTGTACGAGCAGTACTTC